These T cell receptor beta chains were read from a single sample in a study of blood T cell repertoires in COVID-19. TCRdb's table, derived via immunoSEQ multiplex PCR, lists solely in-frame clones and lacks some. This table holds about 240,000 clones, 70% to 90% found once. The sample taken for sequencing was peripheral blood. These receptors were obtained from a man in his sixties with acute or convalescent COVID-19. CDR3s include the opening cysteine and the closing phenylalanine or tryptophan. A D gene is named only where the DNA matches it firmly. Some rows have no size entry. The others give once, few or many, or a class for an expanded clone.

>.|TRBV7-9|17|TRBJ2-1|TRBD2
TGTGCCAGCAGCTTAGGGTCGGGGACTAGCGGGAGGGAGGAGCAGTTCTTC
CASSLGSGTSGREEQFF
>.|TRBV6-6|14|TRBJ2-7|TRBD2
TGTGCCAGCAGTTACGTGCGGGAGAAGAACGAGCAGTACTTC
CASSYVREKNEQYF
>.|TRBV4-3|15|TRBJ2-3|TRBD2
TGCGCCAGCAGCCAAGACCTAGCGGGAAGGAATACGCAGTATTTT
CASSQDLAGRNTQYF
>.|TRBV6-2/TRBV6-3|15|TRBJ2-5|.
TGTGCCAGCAGTTACTCGGTGGCTGTACAAGAGACCCAGTACTTC
CASSYSVAVQETQYF
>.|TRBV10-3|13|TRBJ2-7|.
TGTGCCATCACTCCCGGAGGGAACTACGAGCAGTACTTC
CAITPGGNYEQYF
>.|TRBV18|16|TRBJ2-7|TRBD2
TGTGCCAGCTCACCACCAGCTAGCGGGACCCCCTACGAGCAGTACTTC
CASSPPASGTPYEQYF
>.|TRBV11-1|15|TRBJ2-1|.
TGTGCCAGCAGCTTTGGTGGAAGACTCGACAATGAGCAGTTCTTC
CASSFGGRLDNEQFF
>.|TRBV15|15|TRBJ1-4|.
TGTGCCACCAGCAGAGTCGGTCCCCCTAATGAAAAACTGTTTTTT
CATSRVGPPNEKLFF
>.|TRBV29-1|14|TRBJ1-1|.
TGCAGCGTTGAAGATAATCGGCAGGACTTTGAAGCTTTCTTT
CSVEDNRQDFEAFF
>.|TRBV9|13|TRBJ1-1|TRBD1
TGTGCCAGCAGTCGACAGGGAAACACTGAAGCTTTCTTT
CASSRQGNTEAFF
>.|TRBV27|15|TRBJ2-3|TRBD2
TGTGCCAGCAGTTTCGGACTAGCGCTCACAGATACGCAGTATTTT
CASSFGLALTDTQYF
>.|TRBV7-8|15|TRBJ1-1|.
TGTGCCAGCAGCCCTTCGGGACATTGGCGAAATGAAGCTTTCTTT
CASSPSGHWRNEAFF
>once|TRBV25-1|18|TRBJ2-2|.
TGTGCCAGCAAAGCTATCCCCACAGGCCTTACGAACACCGGGGAGCTGTTTTTT
CASKAIPTGLTNTGELFF